The entry below gives a single T cell receptor beta chain sequence along with its context. Its target antigen remains unknown. No much larger clonotype is one base removed from it; base qualities were not supplied. Donors were healthy HIV-negative adults with no recently reported acute infections or vaccinations. All donors were Caucasian adults living in Nashville, Tennessee, USA. Magnetic negative selection was used to enrich CD4+ T cells, after which naive cells were positively selected on CD45RA and the negative fraction became the memory subset. Blood was obtained by leukapheresis, after which PBMCs were separated by Ficoll-Histopaque density gradient centrifugation and cryopreserved in liquid nitrogen vapor phase. Analytical flow cytometry was used to check the purity and quantity of every magnetically sorted T cell population. Genomic DNA was isolated from each sorted fraction and quantified by UV absorbance on a Nanodrop 2000c.

TCR CDR3 regions were amplified from genomic DNA by multiplex PCR using the deep immunoSEQ assay. For each cell subset, the extracted genomic DNA was distributed evenly across all wells of several immunoSEQ 96-well plates, and each plate served as one replicate. Each replicate PCR for sorted subsets received approximately 200 ng genomic DNA, equal to about 29,000 T cell genomes. The purified libraries were quantified using a Qubit 3.0 fluorometer, sized with a Bioanalyzer 2100, and then quantified again using the KAPA Library Quantification kit. A separate single-read 150-cycle Illumina NextSeq 550 flow cell was used to sequence each immunoSEQ 96-well plate. The authors' pipeline ran thus. The immunoSEQ output contained only junctional sequences without quality scores, so filtering could not match that applied to full-length reads. Sequences were annotated with PyIR, a Python wrapper for IgBLAST v1.9, and V/J genes and CDR3 were assigned using IMGT germline references. Reads with weak V/J assignments (E-value above 1e-6), missing CDR3, stop codons, out-of-frame junctions, or ambiguous translated residues were removed. V3J clonotypes were defined as sequences sharing an identical inferred V gene, J gene, and CDR3 amino acid sequence. To compute the percentage overlap between repertoires, the number of shared unique clonotypes was divided by the size of the smaller repertoire. RTK rarefaction, the Chao1 estimator, and Recon v2.1 estimates of unobserved clonotypes were used to assess repertoire richness. For all TCRbeta clonotypes obtained by the gDNA method from several donors, generation probabilities were computed with OLGA. TCRdb took over this immuneACCESS table, retaining in-frame rearrangements with V and J assigned. Such tables are incomplete; in checked studies, under half of the missing clones stem from an unresolved V gene, and the remainder is unexplained. V and J calls and clone size are those listed in that table; D and trimming were worked out from the DNA. This sample lists about 2.4 million clones; approximately 93% were detected once. The ten largest make up approximately 0.36% of the sample.

This sample is part of a study of shared clonotypes between healthy human individuals (dated by TCRdb to 2020 to 2021). Study-wide context: The cohort comprised two women and a few men aged 18 to 49 years. For each donor, three plates each were used for CD4 naive and CD4 memory, two plates were used for CD8 naive, and one plate was used for CD8 memory. To increase sequencing depth and limit assay-specific biases, TCR repertoire library preparation and sequencing were carried out by different laboratories using diverse techniques. Leukapheresis yielded between about 0.85 and 10 billion PBMCs per donor. To estimate repertoire size and how much clonotype sharing occurs between individuals, the study deeply sequenced the blood TCR repertoires of five healthy adults. Results and caveats for the whole study, not just this receptor: Because the study included only a small number of donors, the genetic and exposure-history diversity represented was limited. Incomplete sequencing was indicated by rarefaction of sorted-subset datasets, despite the large sequencing depth. Around 5% of naive CD4, 3.5% of naive CD8, 2% to 2.5% of memory CD4, and more than 0.35% of memory CD8 clonotypes were shared across four donors. Naive subsets generally had larger estimated clonotype richness than memory subsets did. Compared with non-shared clonotypes, clonotypes shared by all four sorted-subset donors had higher generation probabilities. Only blood was sampled, and tissue TCR repertoires likely differ from those in blood. Pairwise subsampling indicated that sequencing depth was expected to affect the degree of clonotype sharing among donors.

V drops 4 bases and J drops 0 bases, leaving 11 bases in between. The germline V gene encodes CDR1 WNHNN and CDR2 SYGVQD (reference sequence). The CDR3 holds 15 amino acids from the cysteine to the phenylalanine. The kept DNA is CDR3 alone, 45 bases in frame from the first base. The receptor was isolated from a man between 18 and 29 years old in good health. Some clones in this sample may be carry-over from other donors' samples. This chain joins TRBV10-1 to TRBJ2-3; a weak D assignment points to TRBD2 (6 bases agree). Sequences were obtained from naive CD4+ T cells from PBMCs. What this sample's cell subset or site label stands for: CD45RA+ positively selected. The CDR3 corresponds to CASSGGEGSTDTQYF. The DNA sequence is given as TGCGCCAGCAGTGGGGGGGAAGGGAGCACAGATACGCAGTATTTT.